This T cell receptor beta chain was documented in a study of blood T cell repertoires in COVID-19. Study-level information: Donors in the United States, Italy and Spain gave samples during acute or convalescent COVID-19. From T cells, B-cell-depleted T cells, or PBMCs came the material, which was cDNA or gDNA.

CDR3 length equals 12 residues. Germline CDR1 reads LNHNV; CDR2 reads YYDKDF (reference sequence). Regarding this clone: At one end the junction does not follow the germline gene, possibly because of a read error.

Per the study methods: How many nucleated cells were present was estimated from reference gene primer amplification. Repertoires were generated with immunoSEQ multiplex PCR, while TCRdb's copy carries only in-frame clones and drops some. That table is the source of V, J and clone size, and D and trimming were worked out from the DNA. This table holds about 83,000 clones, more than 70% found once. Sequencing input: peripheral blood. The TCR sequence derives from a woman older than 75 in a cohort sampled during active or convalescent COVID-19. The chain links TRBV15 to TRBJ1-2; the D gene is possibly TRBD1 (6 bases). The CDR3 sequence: CATSRDERTESF. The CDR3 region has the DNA TGTGCCACCAGCAGAGATGAAAGGACAGAGTCCTTC.